This T cell receptor (beta chain) was found in a study of shared clonotypes between healthy human individuals. Clones were sequenced by immunoSEQ multiplex PCR, and TCRdb holds only the in-frame ones, with some missing. The profile covers around 2.1 million clones, with more than 85% appearing a single time and 1.7% taken by the ten largest. Naive CD8 cells, CD45RO-negative and positively selected for CCR7, excluded terminally differentiated effector memory CD45RA+ cells. Trimming took off 10 bases at V and 0 bases at J, with 4 bases between the two ends. The CDR3 spans 11 residues. The V gene's germline CDR1 is MNHNS and CDR2 SASEGT.

This sequence was found in a man younger than 35 in good health. Some clones in this sample may be carry-over from other donors' samples. The chain recombines TRBV6-1 with TRBJ1-3; no reliable D call. The source material was naive CD8+ T cells from PBMCs. Here the CDR3 DNA reads TGTGCCACCTCCTCTGGAAACACCATATATTTT. It is translated as CATSSGNTIYF.